This TCR beta chain was obtained from a study of Tregs in tolerant kidney transplant recipients. Unstimulated Tregs (CD4+CD25+CD127-) and CD4+CD25- non-Tregs were sorted from PBMCs. Study findings and constraints: Activated donor B cell expansion appeared to reveal the most relevant donor-specific TCRbeta repertoire.

CDR1 is KGHSH, CDR2 LQKENI, per germline. Trimming removed 4 bases from V and 1 base from J; junction bases left unmatched: 0. CDR3 length: 13 residues. A word on this clone: Its antigen is not known.

Some clones are missing from TCRdb's copy, which holds only in-frame ones; the method was immunoSEQ multiplex PCR. In the table there are roughly 70,000 clones, 84% of which are singletons. The sequencing sample was made of CD4+ T cells from blood. The chain is built from TRBV18 and TRBJ2-5; 7 bases agree with TRBD1. This TCR was sampled from a human donor in good health. CDR3 nucleotides: TGTGCCAGCTCACAGGGGGCCCAAGAGACCCAGTACTTC. Its translation: CASSQGAQETQYF.